Presented here are 7 T cell receptor beta chains from one specimen sequenced in a study of T cells in Graves' hyperthyroidism and ophthalmopathy. The CDR3 regions of TCR beta were amplified from RNA transcripts. TCR CDR3 underwent first-round RT-PCR with the HTBI primer set. From the multiplex PCR reads, TCRdb called clonotypes with MiXCR, one entry per CDR3 protein. Found here are some 50,000 distinct CDR3 sequences, approximately 48% of them singletons; the top ten hold about 8.9%. The sequencing input was blood. These TCRs come from a woman aged 45-59 years with Graves' ophthalmopathy.

This sequence joins TRBV7-2 and TRBJ2-1, with 10 positions matching TRBD2. Losses at the gene ends were 1 base for V and 6 bases for J; bases not matched to a gene: 3. The CDR3 is made up of 15 amino acids. Germline CDR1 SGHTA, CDR2 FQGNSA. CDR3 residues: CASSLEGTSANEQFF. The CDR3 nucleotides read TGTGCCAGCAGCTTAGAAGGGACTAGCGCCAATGAGCAGTTCTTC.

The chain has TRBV10-3 and TRBJ2-5; TRBD2 is a possible D gene (5 bases). The CDR3 loop spans 12 amino acids. Trimming left V 4 bases short and J 4 bases short, with 7 bases between. Germline-derived CDR1 and CDR2 are ENHRY and SYGVKD. The CDR3 bases are TGTGCCATCAGTGGAGAGGGAGAGACCCAGTACTTC. Amino acids: CAISGEGETQYF.

This clonotype was counted at least ten times. J is TRBJ2-1 and V is TRBV2; 9 bases match TRBD2. The CDR3 runs to 14 residues. J was trimmed by 6 bases and V by 10 bases; bases with no gene match: 10. Germline values: CDR1 SNHLY, CDR2 FYNNEI. The CDR3 is CATALAGGINEQFF. The CDR3 coding sequence is TGTGCCACAGCGCTGGCGGGAGGGATCAATGAGCAGTTCTTC.

This clonotype has at least ten counts. The chain has TRBV6-6 and TRBJ2-3; tentative D call: TRBD2 (6 bases). Trimming cost V 2 bases and J 0 bases, with 9 bases left between them. Germline V gene data show CDR1 as MNHNY and CDR2 as SVGAGI (reference sequence). The CDR3 is made up of 15 amino acids. In DNA, the CDR3 is TGTGCCAGCAGTTACGGGGGGACTAGCACAGATACGCAGTATTTT. Translated: CASSYGGTSTDTQYF.

The chain joins TRBV3-1 to TRBJ2-1; TRBD2 matches 11 bases. This CDR3 is 15 amino acids long. After removal of 6 bases from V and 4 bases from J, the junction contained 5 bases not matched to a gene. CDR1 and CDR2 (germline): LGHDT, YNNKEL (reference sequence). CDR3 loop: CASSFTSGGYNEQFF. In DNA form, the CDR3 reads TGTGCCAGCAGTTTTACTAGCGGGGGTTACAATGAGCAGTTCTTC.

This chain links TRBV7-9 with TRBJ1-2; maybe TRBD1 (6 bases). The CDR3 has 15 amino acids. Looked up from germline, CDR1 is SEHNR and CDR2 is FQNEAQ (reference sequence). V was pared by 1 base and J by 4 bases, with 13 bases between. The CDR3 protein is CASSLGGGAGYGYTF. For the CDR3, the DNA is TGTGCCAGCAGCTTAGGCGGGGGCGCGGGCTATGGCTACACCTTC.

This clonotype was seen many times. The genes are TRBV6-1 and TRBJ2-3, with D possibly matching TRBD1 (5 bases). V was clipped by 6 bases and J by 7 bases, with 8 bases between them. The germline gives CDR1 MNHNS, CDR2 SASEGT. The CDR3 contains 11 residues. Here the CDR3 DNA reads TGTGCCAGCAGCAGACAGTATACGCAGTATTTT. Protein sequence: CASSRQYTQYF.